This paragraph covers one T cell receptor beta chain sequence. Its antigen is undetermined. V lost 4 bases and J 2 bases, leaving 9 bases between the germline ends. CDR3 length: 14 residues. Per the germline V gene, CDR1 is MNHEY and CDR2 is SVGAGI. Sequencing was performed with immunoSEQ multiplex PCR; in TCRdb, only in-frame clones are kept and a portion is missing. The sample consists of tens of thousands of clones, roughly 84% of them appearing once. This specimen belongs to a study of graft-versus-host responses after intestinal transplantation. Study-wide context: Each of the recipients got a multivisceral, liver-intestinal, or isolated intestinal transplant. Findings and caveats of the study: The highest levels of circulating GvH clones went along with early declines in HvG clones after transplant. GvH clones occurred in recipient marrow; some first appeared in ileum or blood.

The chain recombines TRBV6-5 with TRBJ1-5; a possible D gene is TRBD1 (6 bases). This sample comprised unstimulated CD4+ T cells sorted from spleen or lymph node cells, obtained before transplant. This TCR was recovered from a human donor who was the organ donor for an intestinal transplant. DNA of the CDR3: TGTGCCAGCAGTTTCAGGGGTGGCAATCAGCCCCAGCATTTT. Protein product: CASSFRGGNQPQHF.